Sequencing of this TCR beta chain was carried out in a study of shared clonotypes between healthy human individuals. Whole-study results and caveats: What rarefaction showed was incomplete sorted-subset sequencing despite large depth. Sequencing depth was expected to influence donor clonotype sharing.

This CDR3 comprises 13 residues. Germline V gene data show CDR1 as SGHTA and CDR2 as FQGNSA. V lost 1 base and J 2 bases, leaving 5 bases between the germline ends. Tens of thousands of T cell genomes (approximately 0.2 ug DNA) went into each sorted-subset replicate. Sequencing used immunoSEQ multiplex PCR; TCRdb keeps in-frame clones, though not all of them. The sample lists about 2 million clones, roughly 94% occurring once. About this clone itself: Its cognate antigen is unknown. This specimen includes other DNA sequences encoding the same CDR3.

The rearrangement links TRBV7-2 to TRBJ2-5; D gene uncertain. This receptor was obtained from a man between 18 and 29 years old in good health. The specimen sequenced was naive CD4+ T cells sorted from blood. As for subset: CD45RA+ positively selected. In DNA form, the CDR3 reads TGTGCCAGCAGCTTAGGGGGACAAGAGACCCAGTACTTC. Residues: CASSLGGQETQYF.